This T cell receptor (beta chain) came from a study of post-analysis software for immune sequencing data. V trimming: 5 bases; J trimming: 1 base; junction bases outside the gene matches: 3. Germline V lookup: CDR1 SGHRS, CDR2 YFSETQ. This CDR3 is 15 amino acids long. This clonotype was recorded at least ten times. Antigen unknown. Every TCR beta cDNA library bore unique molecular identifiers. The source material, roughly 0.9 to 11 million T cells, gave rise to 400,000 to 550,000 cDNA molecules. TCRdb independently ran MiXCR on the PCR reads; one entry per CDR3 protein. The sample lists hundreds of thousands of distinct CDR3 sequences, 30% to 45% occurring once. Findings and limits, study-wide: Elevated frequency relative to controls characterized four or five TRBV segments in patients, TRBV5-6, TRBV5-1 and TRBV20-1 among them.

The sequence was obtained from a girl between 5 and 17 years old with multiple sclerosis. Sequenced: blood. The chain recombines TRBV5-1 with TRBJ2-6; 7 bases line up with TRBD1. This CDR3 is CASRPTGSGANVLTF. The CDR3 nucleotides read TGCGCCAGCAGACCGACAGGGTCTGGGGCCAACGTCCTGACTTTC. Combining the CDR3 with reference TRBV5-1 and TRBJ2-6 gives the whole variable domain KAGVTQTPRYLIKTRGQQVTLSCSPISGHRSVSWYQQTPGQGLQFLFEYFSETQRNKGNFPGRFSGRQFSNSRSEMNVSTLELGDSALYLCASRPTGSGANVLTFGAGSRLTVL.